The 3 T cell receptor beta chains below come from one sample, sequenced in a study of blood T cell repertoires in COVID-19. Using immunoSEQ multiplex PCR, the repertoire was profiled, and TCRdb retains in-frame clones only, with some absent. There are about 230,000 clones in the sample; around 83% occur only once, and roughly 5.7% lies in the top ten. Sequenced input: peripheral blood. These receptors originate from a man of 80 years or more with acute or convalescent COVID-19.

The chain joins TRBV18 to TRBJ1-3, with D perhaps matching TRBD1 (5 bases). The germline gives CDR1 KGHSH, CDR2 LQKENI. The length of the CDR3 is 14 residues. Trimming removed 5 bases at V and 2 bases at J, with 10 bases between. CDR3 amino acids: CASSSQGPGNTIYF. The DNA of the CDR3 is TGTGCCAGCTCATCGCAGGGTCCTGGAAACACCATATATTTT.

A single count supports this clone. V is TRBV6-1 and J is TRBJ1-1, with D uncertain. The CDR3 is 14 residues long. The V end lost 2 bases, the J end lost 0 bases, and 7 bases lay between the germline ends. Germline-derived CDR1 and CDR2 are MNHNS and SASEGT. The CDR3 region has the DNA TGTGCCAGCAGTGAACCGGGGATGAACACTGAAGCTTTCTTT. Translated: CASSEPGMNTEAFF.

The rearrangement joins TRBV7-9 to TRBJ2-5; TRBD1 agrees at 7 bases. CDR1 and CDR2 from the germline V gene are SEHNR and FQNEAQ (reference sequence). Trimming removed 5 bases from V and 2 bases from J; junction bases left unmatched: 5. This CDR3 spans 14 amino acids. The chain's CDR3 is CASSHSGQQETQYF. The CDR3 DNA reads as TGTGCCAGCAGCCATTCGGGACAGCAAGAGACCCAGTACTTC.